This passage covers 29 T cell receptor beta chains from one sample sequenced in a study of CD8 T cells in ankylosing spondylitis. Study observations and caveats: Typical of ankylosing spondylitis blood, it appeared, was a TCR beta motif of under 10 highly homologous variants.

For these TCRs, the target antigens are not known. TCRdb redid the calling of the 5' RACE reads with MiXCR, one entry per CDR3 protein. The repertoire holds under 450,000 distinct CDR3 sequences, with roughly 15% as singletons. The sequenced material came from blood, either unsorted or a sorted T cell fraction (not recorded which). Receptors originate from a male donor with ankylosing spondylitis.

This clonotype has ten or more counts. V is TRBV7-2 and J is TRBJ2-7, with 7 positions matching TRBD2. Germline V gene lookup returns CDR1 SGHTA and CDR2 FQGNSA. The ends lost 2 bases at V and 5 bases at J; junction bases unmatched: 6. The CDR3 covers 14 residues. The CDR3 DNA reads TGTGCCAGCAGCTTATCGCGGGAGCAAAACGAGCAGTACTTC. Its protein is CASSLSREQNEQYF. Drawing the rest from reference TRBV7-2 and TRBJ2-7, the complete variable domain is GAGVSQSPSNKVTEKGKDVELRCDPISGHTALYWYRQSLGQGLEFLIYFQGNSAPDKSGLPSDRFSAERTGGSVSTLTIQRTQQEDSAVYLCASSLSREQNEQYFGPGTRLTVT.

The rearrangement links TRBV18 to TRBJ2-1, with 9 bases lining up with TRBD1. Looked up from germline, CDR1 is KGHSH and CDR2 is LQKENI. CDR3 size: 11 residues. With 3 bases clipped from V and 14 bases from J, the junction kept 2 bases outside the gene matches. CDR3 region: CASSPDRGEFF. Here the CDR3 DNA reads TGTGCCAGCTCACCGGACAGGGGAGAGTTCTTC.

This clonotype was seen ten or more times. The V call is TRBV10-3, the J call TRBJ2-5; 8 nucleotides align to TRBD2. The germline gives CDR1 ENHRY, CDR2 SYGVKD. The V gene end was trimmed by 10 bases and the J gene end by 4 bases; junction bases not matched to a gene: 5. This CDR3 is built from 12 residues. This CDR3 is CATGGDLETQYF. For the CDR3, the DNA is TGTGCCACCGGGGGGGATCTAGAGACCCAGTACTTC.

CDR3 DNA: TGCGCCAGCAGCCAGGCCGGACTAGCGGTAACTAGCACAGATACGCAGTATTTT. Translation: CASSQAGLAVTSTDTQYF. The gene calls are TRBV4-1 and TRBJ2-3; the match to TRBD2 covers 10 bases. This CDR3 region has 18 residues. V lost 3 bases and J lost 0; bases outside the gene matches: 9. Germline CDR1 MGHRA, CDR2 YSYEKL.

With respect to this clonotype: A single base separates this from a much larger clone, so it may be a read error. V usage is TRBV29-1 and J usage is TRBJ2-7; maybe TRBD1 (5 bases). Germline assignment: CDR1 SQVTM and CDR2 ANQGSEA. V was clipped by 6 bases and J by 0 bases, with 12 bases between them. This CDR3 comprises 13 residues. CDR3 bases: TGCAGCGTCCAGACAGAGCTCTCCTACGAGCAGTACTTC. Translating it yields CSVQTELSYEQYF.

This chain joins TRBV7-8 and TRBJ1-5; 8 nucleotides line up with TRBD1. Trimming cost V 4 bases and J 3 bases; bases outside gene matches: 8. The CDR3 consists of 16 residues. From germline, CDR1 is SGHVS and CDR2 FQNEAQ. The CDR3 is CASSSMTGAYNQPQHF. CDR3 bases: TGTGCCAGCAGCTCCATGACAGGGGCCTACAATCAGCCCCAGCATTTT.

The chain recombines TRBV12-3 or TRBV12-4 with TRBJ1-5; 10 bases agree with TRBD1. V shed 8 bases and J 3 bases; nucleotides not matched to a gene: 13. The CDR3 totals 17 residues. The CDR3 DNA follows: TGTGCCAGCGCCCGGAGACAGGGGGCCACTTACAATCAGCCCCAGCATTTT. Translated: CASARRQGATYNQPQHF.

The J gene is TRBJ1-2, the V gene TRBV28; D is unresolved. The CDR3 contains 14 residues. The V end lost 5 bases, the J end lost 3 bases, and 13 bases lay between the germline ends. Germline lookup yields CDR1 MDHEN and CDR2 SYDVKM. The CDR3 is CASSERRRDYGYTF. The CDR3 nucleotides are TGTGCCAGCAGTGAGAGGCGCCGGGACTATGGCTACACCTTC.

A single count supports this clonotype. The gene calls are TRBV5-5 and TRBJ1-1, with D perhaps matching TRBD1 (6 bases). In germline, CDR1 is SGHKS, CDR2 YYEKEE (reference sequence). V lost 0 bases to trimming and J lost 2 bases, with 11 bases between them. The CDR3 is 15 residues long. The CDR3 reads CASSLGGRYNTEAFF. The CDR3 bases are TGTGCCAGCAGCTTGGGGGGGCGGTACAACACTGAAGCTTTCTTT.

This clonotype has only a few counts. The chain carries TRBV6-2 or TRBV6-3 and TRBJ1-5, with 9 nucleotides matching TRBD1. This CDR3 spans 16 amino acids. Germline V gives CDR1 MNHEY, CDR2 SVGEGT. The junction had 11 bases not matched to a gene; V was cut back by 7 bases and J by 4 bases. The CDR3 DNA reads TGTGCCAGCAAAACCATCGGGACAGGGAGAAATCAGCCCCAGCATTTT. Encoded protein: CASKTIGTGRNQPQHF.

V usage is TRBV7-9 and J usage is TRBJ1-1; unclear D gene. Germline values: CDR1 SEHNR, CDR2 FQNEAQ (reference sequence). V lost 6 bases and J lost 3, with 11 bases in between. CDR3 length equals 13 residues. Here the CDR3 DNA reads TGTGCCAGCAGTCTTAACCCGGACACTGAAGCTTTCTTT. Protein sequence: CASSLNPDTEAFF.

Here the CDR3 DNA reads TGTGCCAGCAGCCAAATAGTCGGCGGGGGGGCCCGGGATGAGCAGTTCTTC. Its translation: CASSQIVGGGARDEQFF. The chain carries TRBV4-2 and TRBJ2-1; TRBD2 matches at 9 bases. The CDR3 spans 17 residues. V gave up 2 bases and J gave up 8 bases; unmatched junction bases: 13. Germline-derived CDR1 and CDR2 are LGHNA and YNFKEQ.

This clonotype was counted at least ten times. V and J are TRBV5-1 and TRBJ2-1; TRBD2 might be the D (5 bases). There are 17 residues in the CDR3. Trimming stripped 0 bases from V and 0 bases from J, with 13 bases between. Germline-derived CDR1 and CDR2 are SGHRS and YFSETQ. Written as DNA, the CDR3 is TGCGCCAGCAGCTTGGGGCTGGGTGGGAGCTCCTACAATGAGCAGTTCTTC. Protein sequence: CASSLGLGGSSYNEQFF.

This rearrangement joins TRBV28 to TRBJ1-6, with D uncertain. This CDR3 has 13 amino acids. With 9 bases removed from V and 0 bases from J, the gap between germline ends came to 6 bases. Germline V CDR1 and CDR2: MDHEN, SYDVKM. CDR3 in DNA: TGTGCCAGTTGGGGCTCCTATAATTCACCCCTCCACTTT. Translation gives CASWGSYNSPLHF.

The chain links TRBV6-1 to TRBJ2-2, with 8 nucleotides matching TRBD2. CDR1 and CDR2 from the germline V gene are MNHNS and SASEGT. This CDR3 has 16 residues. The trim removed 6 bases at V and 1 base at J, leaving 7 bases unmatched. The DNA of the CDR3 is TGTGCCAGCAGCATAATAGCGGGGATGAACACCGGGGAGCTGTTTTTT. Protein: CASSIIAGMNTGELFF.

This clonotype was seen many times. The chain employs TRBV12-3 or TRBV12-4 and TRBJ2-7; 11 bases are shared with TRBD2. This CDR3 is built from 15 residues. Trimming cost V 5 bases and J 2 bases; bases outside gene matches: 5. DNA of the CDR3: TGTGCCAGCAGTGGAGGGACTAGCGGACCCTACGAGCAGTACTTC. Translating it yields CASSGGTSGPYEQYF.

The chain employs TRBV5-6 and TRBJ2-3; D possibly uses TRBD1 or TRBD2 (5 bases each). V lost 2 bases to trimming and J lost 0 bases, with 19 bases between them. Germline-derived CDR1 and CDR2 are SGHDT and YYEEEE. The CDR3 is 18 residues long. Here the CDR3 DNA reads TGTGCCAGCAGCTTCCCGGGACGAATGACCGTTAGCACAGATACGCAGTATTTT. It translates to CASSFPGRMTVSTDTQYF.

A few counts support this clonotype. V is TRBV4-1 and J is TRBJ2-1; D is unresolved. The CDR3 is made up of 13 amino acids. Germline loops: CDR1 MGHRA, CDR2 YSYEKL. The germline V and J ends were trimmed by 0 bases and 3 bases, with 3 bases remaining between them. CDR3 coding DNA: TGCGCCAGCAGCCAAGAGCGCTACAATGAGCAGTTCTTC. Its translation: CASSQERYNEQFF.

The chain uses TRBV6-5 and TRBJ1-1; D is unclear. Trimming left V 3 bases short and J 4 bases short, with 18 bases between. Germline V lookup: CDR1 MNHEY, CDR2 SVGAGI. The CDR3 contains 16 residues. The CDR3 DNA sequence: TGTGCCAGCAGTTATGGGGAATGGGGTAGTTCCACTGAAGCTTTCTTT. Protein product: CASSYGEWGSSTEAFF.

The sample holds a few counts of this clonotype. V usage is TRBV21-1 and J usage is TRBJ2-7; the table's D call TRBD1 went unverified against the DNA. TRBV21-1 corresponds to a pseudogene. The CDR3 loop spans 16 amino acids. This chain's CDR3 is CASSKKAEQATYEQYF. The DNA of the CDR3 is TGTGCCAGCAGCAAAAAGGCAGAACAGGCGACCTACGAGCAGTACTTC.

CDR3 residues: CASSWTSGANEQFF. CDR3 DNA sequence: TGTGCCAGCAGCTGGACTAGTGGTGCCAATGAGCAGTTCTTC. V usage is TRBV7-9 and J usage is TRBJ2-1; the match to TRBD2 covers 7 bases. The germline gives CDR1 SEHNR, CDR2 FQNEAQ (reference sequence). The CDR3 extends over 14 amino acids. After removal of 4 bases from V and 6 bases from J, the junction contained 6 bases not matched to a gene.

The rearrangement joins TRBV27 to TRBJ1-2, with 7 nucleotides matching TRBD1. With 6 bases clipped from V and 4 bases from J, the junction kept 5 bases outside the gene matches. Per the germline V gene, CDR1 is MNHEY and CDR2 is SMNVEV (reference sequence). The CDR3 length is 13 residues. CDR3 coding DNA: TGTGCCAGCAGCTCAGACAGGGTCTATGGCTACACCTTC. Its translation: CASSSDRVYGYTF.

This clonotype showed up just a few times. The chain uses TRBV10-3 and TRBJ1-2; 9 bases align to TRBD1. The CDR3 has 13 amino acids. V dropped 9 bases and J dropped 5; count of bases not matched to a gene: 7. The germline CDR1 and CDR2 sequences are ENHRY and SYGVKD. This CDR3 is CAIGDRAPYGYTF. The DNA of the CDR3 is TGTGCCATTGGGGACAGGGCGCCTTATGGCTACACCTTC.

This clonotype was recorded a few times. The CDR3 loop is CASSPHQAQPQHF. The CDR3 bases are TGTGCCAGCAGCCCTCATCAAGCTCAGCCCCAGCATTTT. The chain uses TRBV7-2 and TRBJ1-5, with D hard to call. Germline CDR1 and CDR2: SGHTA and FQGNSA. V was clipped by 5 bases and J by 6 bases, with 11 bases between them. The CDR3 loop spans 13 amino acids.

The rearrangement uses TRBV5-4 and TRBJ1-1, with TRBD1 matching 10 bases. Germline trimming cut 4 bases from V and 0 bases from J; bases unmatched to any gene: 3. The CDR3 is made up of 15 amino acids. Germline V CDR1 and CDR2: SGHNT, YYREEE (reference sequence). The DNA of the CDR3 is TGTGCCAGCAGCAAGGGACAGGGGTTGAACACTGAAGCTTTCTTT. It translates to CASSKGQGLNTEAFF.

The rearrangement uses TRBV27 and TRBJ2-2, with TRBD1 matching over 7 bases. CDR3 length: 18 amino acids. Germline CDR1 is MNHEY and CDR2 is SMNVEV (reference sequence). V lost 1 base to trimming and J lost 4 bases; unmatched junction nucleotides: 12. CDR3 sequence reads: CASSLFRKGTESTGELFF. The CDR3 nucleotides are TGTGCCAGCAGTTTATTTCGTAAGGGGACAGAAAGCACCGGGGAGCTGTTTTTT.

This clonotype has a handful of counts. This chain's CDR3 is CASSVTVERGYEQYF. For the CDR3, the DNA is TGTGCCAGCAGTGTTACCGTCGAGCGGGGCTACGAGCAGTACTTC. The rearrangement uses TRBV6-1 and TRBJ2-7; 7 nucleotides match TRBD2. CDR1 is MNHNS and CDR2 is SASEGT in the germline V gene. With 4 bases clipped from V and 3 bases from J, the junction kept 9 bases outside the gene matches. The CDR3 has 15 residues.

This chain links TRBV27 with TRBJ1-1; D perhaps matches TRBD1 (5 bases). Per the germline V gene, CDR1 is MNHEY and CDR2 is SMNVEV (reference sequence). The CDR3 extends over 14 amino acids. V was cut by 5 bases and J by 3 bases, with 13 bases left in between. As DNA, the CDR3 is TGTGCCAGCAGTCCCCTGACAGCTTACACTGAAGCTTTCTTT. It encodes CASSPLTAYTEAFF.

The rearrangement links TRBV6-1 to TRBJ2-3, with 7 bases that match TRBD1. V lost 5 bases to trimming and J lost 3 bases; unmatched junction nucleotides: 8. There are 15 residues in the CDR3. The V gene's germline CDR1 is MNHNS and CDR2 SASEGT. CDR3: CASSLQGERTDTQYF. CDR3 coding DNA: TGTGCCAGCAGTCTTCAGGGGGAGCGGACAGATACGCAGTATTTT.